This is a list of T cell receptor beta chains from one sample in a study of blood T cells in healthy people across ages. TCRdb independently ran MiXCR on the 5' RACE reads; one entry per CDR3 protein. There are around 1.5 million distinct CDR3 sequences in the sample; almost 60% occur only once, and 6.5% to 8.5% lies in the top ten. The sequenced sample was blood. The receptors come from a man between 18 and 35 years old in good health. CDR3s include the opening cysteine and the closing phenylalanine or tryptophan. Only some rows state a clone size, as once, few, many or a class for expanded clones.

len: 17; abundance: .; v_gene: TRBV6-6; CDR3aa: CASSYNTDSSGANVLTF
len: 13; abundance: .; v_gene: TRBV18; CDR3aa: CASSDTPNTEAFF
len: 16; abundance: few; v_gene: TRBV10-3; CDR3aa: CAIRPAGQGGTDTQYF
len: 15; abundance: .; v_gene: TRBV2; CDR3aa: CASRPRRTTNEKLFF
len: 15; abundance: few; v_gene: TRBV29-1; CDR3aa: CSVEGDERSTDTQYF
len: 10; abundance: .; v_gene: TRBV20-1; CDR3aa: CSASGSWQYF
len: 15; abundance: .; v_gene: TRBV20-1; CDR3aa: CSARSQWARSYEQYF
len: 15; abundance: few; v_gene: TRBV7-9; CDR3aa: CASSLPPGQAYEQYF
len: 16; abundance: few; v_gene: TRBV6-5; CDR3aa: CASSYSAGQVQAEQYF
len: 13; abundance: .; v_gene: TRBV7-2; CDR3aa: CASSPRLRDIQYF
len: 14; abundance: few; v_gene: TRBV9; CDR3aa: CASSVGDVYNEQFF
len: 13; abundance: few; v_gene: TRBV7-7; CDR3aa: CASSFSGRETQYF
len: 12; abundance: .; v_gene: TRBV11-1; CDR3aa: CASRPFVGEQYF
len: 15; abundance: .; v_gene: TRBV2; CDR3aa: CASRTESFYYNEQFF
len: 14; abundance: few; v_gene: TRBV10-3; CDR3aa: CAIRGQGGENEQFF
len: 15; abundance: few; v_gene: TRBV7-9; CDR3aa: CASSMSGSSYNEQFF
len: 8; abundance: many; v_gene: TRBV20-1; CDR3aa: CSAHEQFF
len: 14; abundance: .; v_gene: TRBV6-5; CDR3aa: CASSYSLDSQEQYF
len: 11; abundance: .; v_gene: TRBV30; CDR3aa: CAWRTGVAAFF
len: 17; abundance: .; v_gene: TRBV5-1; CDR3aa: CASSQRYSGTGGVGYTF
len: 12; abundance: .; v_gene: TRBV29-1; CDR3aa: CSVEVEGREAFF
len: 13; abundance: .; v_gene: TRBV21-1; CDR3aa: CASSKGGGSPLHF
len: 14; abundance: .; v_gene: TRBV10-3; CDR3aa: CAISEGREAGEQFF
len: 14; abundance: .; v_gene: TRBV7-2; CDR3aa: CASSLAANQETQYF
len: 13; abundance: .; v_gene: TRBV9; CDR3aa: CASSAPTNTEAFF
len: 14; abundance: .; v_gene: TRBV28; CDR3aa: CASGGEGARETQYF
len: 12; abundance: .; v_gene: TRBV28; CDR3aa: CASGSLYNEQFF
len: 19; abundance: few; v_gene: TRBV29-1; CDR3aa: CSVEGRGLAGVSHADTQYF
len: 15; abundance: .; v_gene: TRBV7-8; CDR3aa: CATTVMDRLSSPLHF
len: 16; abundance: .; v_gene: TRBV12-3/TRBV12-4; CDR3aa: CASSPEGLVTYNEQFF
len: 15; abundance: .; v_gene: TRBV3-1; CDR3aa: CASSQAGTSSETQYF
len: 12; abundance: .; v_gene: TRBV6-5; CDR3aa: CASRFTGGKLFF
len: 18; abundance: once; v_gene: TRBV3-1; CDR3aa: CTSSQDQLAGGFQETQYF
len: 15; abundance: .; v_gene: TRBV9; CDR3aa: CASSVGLFGNQPQHF
len: 16; abundance: .; v_gene: TRBV27; CDR3aa: CASSSETSGRIDTQYF
len: 14; abundance: .; v_gene: TRBV13; CDR3aa: CASSPWDRDTPLHF
len: 14; abundance: .; v_gene: TRBV4-3; CDR3aa: CASNQDLGFSEQFF
len: 15; abundance: .; v_gene: TRBV20-1; CDR3aa: CSARDLAGVNNEQFF
len: 16; abundance: .; v_gene: TRBV3-1; CDR3aa: CASSQTQRGSPYEQYF
len: 15; abundance: once; v_gene: TRBV9; CDR3aa: CASSVGGLALHEQYF
len: 17; abundance: .; v_gene: TRBV15; CDR3aa: CATSRSGGTTITDTQYF
len: 14; abundance: .; v_gene: TRBV20-1; CDR3aa: CSAPLPAGTYEQYF
len: 12; abundance: .; v_gene: TRBV6-2/TRBV6-3; CDR3aa: CASSFSGTTQYF
len: 15; abundance: few; v_gene: TRBV6-2/TRBV6-3; CDR3aa: CASTGAGQPSDGYTF
len: 14; abundance: .; v_gene: TRBV7-9; CDR3aa: CASSLRKVRTEAFF
len: 13; abundance: few; v_gene: TRBV6-6; CDR3aa: CASRKHGSYEQYF
len: 13; abundance: .; v_gene: TRBV7-2; CDR3aa: CASSEGQAVEQYF
len: 13; abundance: .; v_gene: TRBV29-1; CDR3aa: CSVEGTYRYEQFF
len: 15; abundance: .; v_gene: TRBV12-3/TRBV12-4; CDR3aa: CASSSTGGSSGEQYF
len: 13; abundance: .; v_gene: TRBV29-1; CDR3aa: CSVMGASGNTIYF
len: 16; abundance: .; v_gene: TRBV7-2; CDR3aa: CASSGLVGGLRETQYF
len: 14; abundance: .; v_gene: TRBV4-1; CDR3aa: CASSPPEITDTQYF
len: 15; abundance: .; v_gene: TRBV7-6; CDR3aa: CASSLGDRANEKLFF
len: 14; abundance: .; v_gene: TRBV27; CDR3aa: CASSPRDRMNEQFF
len: 18; abundance: few; v_gene: TRBV7-8; CDR3aa: CASSIDFAGDLAKNIQYF
len: 13; abundance: .; v_gene: TRBV7-2; CDR3aa: CASSQRGGGKQYF
len: 18; abundance: .; v_gene: TRBV27; CDR3aa: CASSLLGRSSLDTDTQYF
len: 17; abundance: .; v_gene: TRBV6-2/TRBV6-3; CDR3aa: CASSQTSGINSYNEQYF